This TCR beta chain is from a study of regulatory T cells in long-lasting Graves disease. Libraries of TCR beta came from iRepertoire HTBI primers plus Arm-PCR of CDR3 regions. Using its own MiXCR run on the multiplex PCR reads, TCRdb lists one record per CDR3 protein. Here the sample spans about 400,000 distinct CDR3 sequences, around 21% being singletons. This clonotype was seen repeatedly, ten times or more. Described time point: persistent/refractory GD, antithyroid drugs over 5 years with positive TRAb. Following extraction of RNA from PBMCs, that RNA was used to make the TCR library. The germline V gene has CDR1 ENHRY and CDR2 SYGVKD. V was cut by 6 bases and J by 13 bases, with 9 bases left in between. This CDR3 comprises 10 residues.

The input for sequencing was peripheral blood mononuclear cells (PBMCs), taken when the disease was refractory, from a patient treated with antithyroid drugs. The sequence derives from a female donor with Graves disease. The J gene is TRBJ1-4, the V gene TRBV10-3; D is unresolved. CDR3 sequence (DNA): TGTGCCATCAGATTCGGCAGACTGTTTTTT. This gives the protein CAIRFGRLFF.